The next 30 T cell receptor beta chains were all read from a single sample in a study of blood T cell repertoires in COVID-19. Here immunoSEQ multiplex PCR was the method, and the copy in TCRdb shows in-frame clones only, minus some. The sample lists a few hundred thousand clones; around 80% were seen once. Specimen: PBMCs or T cells enriched from blood (not recorded which). These receptors were collected from a man between 25 and 39 years old with acute COVID-19.

This clone has just a few counts. This chain connects TRBV4-2 to TRBJ2-7, with 11 bases matching TRBD2. The CDR3 extends over 15 amino acids. The germline CDR1 and CDR2 sequences are LGHNA and YNFKEQ. Trimming took 5 bases from V and 2 from J; bases not matched to a gene: 5. The CDR3 nucleotides read TGTGCCAGCAGCGCGGGACTAGCGGAAACCTACGAGCAGTACGTC. As protein: CASSAGLAETYEQYV.

This rearrangement joins TRBV15 to TRBJ2-3; 9 bases fit TRBD2. Germline CDR1 LNHNV, CDR2 YYDKDF (reference sequence). The CDR3 is 17 residues long. Losses at the gene ends were 0 bases for V and 2 bases for J; bases not matched to a gene: 6. CDR3 residues: CATSREKRLAVTDTQYF. In DNA, the CDR3 is TGTGCCACCAGCAGAGAGAAACGACTAGCGGTCACAGATACGCAGTATTTT.

The chain recombines TRBV19 with TRBJ1-5, with 9 bases that match TRBD1. The germline gives CDR1 LNHDA, CDR2 SQIVND (reference sequence). This CDR3 comprises 12 residues. The junction had 3 bases not matched to a gene; V was cut back by 9 bases and J by 6 bases. The CDR3 coding sequence is TGTGCCAGCACGGACAGGGGTCAGCCCCAGCATTTT. It codes for CASTDRGQPQHF.

The rearrangement links TRBV5-1 to TRBJ2-1; unclear D gene. CDR3 size: 16 residues. The V gene lost 2 bases and the J gene lost 6 bases, with 18 bases spanning the gap. Germline V CDR1 and CDR2: SGHRS, YFSETQ. The CDR3 coding sequence is TGCGCCAGCAGCTTCGTCACCGCTGGGCCCCCCAATGAGCAGTTCTTC. This gives the protein CASSFVTAGPPNEQFF.

A single count supports this clone. The rearrangement links TRBV28 to TRBJ1-1; D is unclear. The CDR3 is made up of 15 amino acids. V gave up 7 bases and J gave up 0 bases, with 15 bases separating them. Germline values: CDR1 MDHEN, CDR2 SYDVKM. The DNA for the CDR3 is TGTGCCAGCACCAATCCGCTGCGGATGAACACTGAAGCTTTCTTT. Encoded protein: CASTNPLRMNTEAFF.

CDR3 nucleotide sequence: TGTGCCAGCAGTTATCAGGTTACCTACGAGCAGTACGTC. Residues: CASSYQVTYEQYV. J is TRBJ2-7 and V is TRBV2; D unclear. The CDR3 loop spans 13 amino acids. In germline, CDR1 is SNHLY, CDR2 FYNNEI. Trimming removed 5 bases from V and 2 bases from J, with 10 bases in between.

The chain has TRBV7-2 and TRBJ1-5; no clear D gene. Germline assignment: CDR1 SGHTA and CDR2 FQGNSA. V was trimmed by 1 base and J by 7 bases, leaving 8 bases between them. The length of the CDR3 is 13 residues. The CDR3: CASSLDSWQPQHF. The CDR3 nucleotides are TGTGCCAGCAGCTTAGACAGTTGGCAGCCCCAGCATTTT. Combining the CDR3 with reference TRBV7-2 and TRBJ1-5 gives the whole variable domain GAGVSQSPSNKVTEKGKDVELRCDPISGHTALYWYRQSLGQGLEFLIYFQGNSAPDKSGLPSDRFSAERTGGSVSTLTIQRTQQEDSAVYLCASSLDSWQPQHFGDGTRLSIL.

V and J are TRBV11-3 and TRBJ1-1; D possibly corresponds to TRBD1 (6 bases). CDR3 size: 15 residues. Trimming stripped 1 base from V and 1 base from J, with 10 bases between. Germline V gene data show CDR1 as SGHNT and CDR2 as YENEEA. The CDR3, as DNA: TGTGCCAGCAGCTTAGGGGGGCATACGAACACTGAAGCTTTCTTT. Translating it yields CASSLGGHTNTEAFF. Full variable domain (missing parts from reference TRBV11-3 and TRBJ1-1): EAGVVQSPRYKIIEKKQPVAFWCNPISGHNTLYWYLQNLGQGPELLIRYENEEAVDDSQLPKDRFSAERLKGVDSTLKIQPAELGDSAVYLCASSLGGHTNTEAFFGQGTRLTVV.

V gene TRBV6-2 or TRBV6-3 combines with J gene TRBJ2-7, with D possibly being TRBD1 (5 bases). Germline CDR1 MNHEY, CDR2 SVGEGT. The CDR3 consists of 13 residues. V lost 4 bases, J lost 3 bases, and 10 bases lay in between. The CDR3 loop reads CASSLAGNYEQYV. The CDR3 DNA follows: TGTGCCAGCAGTTTGGCAGGGAACTACGAGCAGTACGTC.

This sequence joins TRBV5-6 and TRBJ2-1; 14 positions agree with TRBD2. The CDR3 contains 15 residues. Germline CDR1 is SGHDT and CDR2 is YYEEEE. V was clipped by 4 bases and J by 8 bases; unmatched bases: 5. CDR3 in amino acids: CASSKGLAGVHEQFF. CDR3 in DNA: TGTGCCAGCAGCAAGGGACTAGCGGGAGTCCATGAGCAGTTCTTC.

V gene TRBV6-5 combines with J gene TRBJ2-1; D is uncertain. Germline CDR1 MNHEY, CDR2 SVGAGI. This CDR3 contains 13 residues. Between the trimmed V and J ends, which lost 6 bases and 10 bases, there was a span of 16 bases. The CDR3 region is CASSYANQFEQFF. CDR3 DNA sequence: TGTGCCAGCAGCTACGCCAACCAGTTCGAGCAGTTCTTC.

The gene calls are TRBV7-8 and TRBJ2-7; no reliable D call. The CDR3 is 16 residues long. V lost 3 bases and J lost 2, with 17 bases in between. Germline-derived CDR1 and CDR2 are SGHVS and FQNEAQ. The CDR3 is CASSLSPFLTTYEQYV. DNA of the CDR3: TGTGCCAGCAGCTTGAGCCCATTTCTCACGACCTACGAGCAGTACGTC.

The chain couples TRBV14 to TRBJ2-1, with D tentatively TRBD1 (5 bases). The germline V gene encodes CDR1 SGHDN and CDR2 FVKESK. Deletions cut 1 base from V and 8 bases from J, with 6 bases between. The CDR3 runs to 12 residues. This CDR3 is CASSQVRDEQFF. CDR3 DNA sequence: TGTGCCAGCAGCCAAGTCAGGGATGAGCAGTTCTTC.

The V gene is TRBV24-1, the J gene TRBJ2-3, with D tentatively TRBD2 (5 bases). This CDR3 region has 19 residues. Per the germline V gene, CDR1 is KGHDR and CDR2 is SFDVKD. The ends were cut back, 4 bases at V and 4 bases at J, with 26 bases in the middle. Here the CDR3 reads CATSDSLDLRGGGSDTQYF. In nucleotides, the CDR3 is TGTGCCACCAGTGACTCACTAGACCTACGCGGCGGCGGGTCAGATACGCAGTATTTT.

The chain employs TRBV9 and TRBJ1-1; tentatively, D is TRBD1 (6 bases). The CDR3 spans 14 residues. Trimming cost V 5 bases and J 0 bases, with 11 bases left between them. Germline assignment: CDR1 SGDLS and CDR2 YYNGEE. The CDR3 loop reads CASSPGHLNTEAFF. CDR3 sequence (DNA): TGTGCCAGCAGTCCGGGACACTTGAACACTGAAGCTTTCTTT.

The V and J genes are TRBV4-3 and TRBJ2-1; 13 bases map to TRBD2. Trimming removed 2 bases from V and 10 bases from J; junction bases left unmatched: 5. This CDR3 region has 15 residues. Germline values: CDR1 LGHNA, CDR2 YSLEER. The DNA of the CDR3 is TGCGCCAGCAGCCAATTAACTAGCGGGAGGGGCGAGCAGTTCTTC. This translates into CASSQLTSGRGEQFF.

J is TRBJ2-7 and V is TRBV18; 8 bases are a match to TRBD2. Trimming cost V 3 bases and J 5 bases; bases outside gene matches: 9. The germline CDR1 and CDR2 sequences are KGHSH and LQKENI. The CDR3 is made up of 15 amino acids. Written as DNA, the CDR3 is TGTGCCAGCTCACCGTTTCTAGCGGGTTTCGACGAGCAGTACGTC. This translates into CASSPFLAGFDEQYV.

A single count supports this clone. This chain links TRBV7-9 with TRBJ2-5; D uncertain. This CDR3 spans 14 amino acids. The germline V and J ends were trimmed by 4 bases and 0 bases, with 9 bases remaining between them. The germline CDR1 and CDR2 sequences are SEHNR and FQNEAQ (reference sequence). The CDR3 bases are TGTGCCAGCAGCTATAGTTCGTACCAAGAGACCCAGTACTTC. It encodes CASSYSSYQETQYF.

The CDR3, as DNA: TGTGCCAGCAGCTCTCGACAGATCACAGATACGCAGTATTTT. Its protein is CASSSRQITDTQYF. The chain is built from TRBV14 and TRBJ2-3; maybe TRBD1 (5 bases). Trimming pared 5 bases from V and 2 bases from J, leaving 11 bases between. The CDR3 has 14 amino acids. Germline V CDR1 and CDR2: SGHDN, FVKESK. Full variable domain (outside the CDR3, taken from reference TRBV14 and TRBJ2-3): EAGVTQFPSHSVIEKGQTVTLRCDPISGHDNLYWYRRVMGKEIKFLLHFVKESKQDESGMPNNRFLAERTGGTYSTLKVQPAELEDSGVYFCASSSRQITDTQYFGPGTRLTVL.

The J gene is TRBJ2-3, the V gene TRBV9; D not resolved. The CDR3 is made up of 15 amino acids. Germline CDR1 is SGDLS and CDR2 is YYNGEE. V was cut by 0 bases and J by 0 bases, with 8 bases left in between. CDR3 in amino acids: CASSVGGRSTDTQYF. The CDR3 DNA is TGTGCCAGCAGCGTAGGAGGTCGTAGCACAGATACGCAGTATTTT. The full variable domain, with the rest looked up from reference TRBV9 and TRBJ2-3, is DSGVTQTPKHLITATGQRVTLRCSPRSGDLSVYWYQQSLDQGLQFLIQYYNGEERAKGNILERFSAQQFPDLHSELNLSSLELGDSALYFCASSVGGRSTDTQYFGPGTRLTVL.

This chain links TRBV3-1 (or the pseudogene TRBV3-2) with TRBJ1-5; D gene uncertain. The CDR3 spans 15 residues. V was pared by 4 bases and J by 5 bases, with 15 bases between. Germline lookup yields CDR1 LGHDT and CDR2 YNNKEL (reference sequence). The CDR3: CASSLGSSRYQPQHF. The DNA of the CDR3 is TGTGCCAGCAGCCTCGGGTCCTCCCGATATCAGCCCCAGCATTTT.

The rearrangement links TRBV27 to TRBJ1-6, with D perhaps matching TRBD1 (6 bases). Germline lookup yields CDR1 MNHEY and CDR2 SMNVEV (reference sequence). This CDR3 spans 15 amino acids. V was shortened by 5 bases and J by 7 bases, with 15 bases between the two germline ends. The CDR3 sequence: CASSTVGAWNSPLHF. CDR3 nucleotide sequence: TGTGCCAGCAGTACTGTGGGGGCTTGGAATTCACCCCTCCACTTT.

The chain uses TRBV6-5 and TRBJ1-5; D is unresolved. The germline CDR1 and CDR2 sequences are MNHEY and SVGAGI. CDR3 length: 16 amino acids. Deletions cut 2 bases from V and 6 bases from J, with 17 bases between. CDR3 region: CASSYPPGKGPQPQHF. The CDR3 DNA follows: TGTGCCAGCAGTTACCCCCCGGGGAAGGGTCCTCAGCCCCAGCATTTT.

The chain has TRBV7-2 and TRBJ2-5; 7 nucleotides agree with TRBD1. J gave up 5 bases and V 2 bases, and 5 bases lay outside the gene matches. CDR1 is SGHTA, CDR2 FQGNSA, per germline. The CDR3 is 14 amino acids. The CDR3 region has the DNA TGTGCCAGCAGCTTACGACAGGGCTACGAGACCCAGTACTTC. As protein: CASSLRQGYETQYF.

This clone has only one observation. V is TRBV10-3 and J is TRBJ1-5; D unresolved. Germline V lookup: CDR1 ENHRY, CDR2 SYGVKD. V was pared by 0 bases and J by 6 bases, with 9 bases between. This CDR3 has 14 residues. CDR3 loop: CAISESTVGQPQHF. CDR3 nucleotides: TGTGCCATCAGTGAGTCGACTGTCGGTCAGCCCCAGCATTTT.

V gene TRBV6-5 combines with J gene TRBJ1-2, with D possibly matching TRBD1 (6 bases). The V end was cut by 0 bases, the J end by 4 bases, with 9 bases between. This CDR3 has 14 residues. Germline V gene lookup returns CDR1 MNHEY and CDR2 SVGAGI. CDR3 DNA sequence: TGTGCCAGCAGTTACTCGGGGGCAGGCTATGGCTACACCTTC. Translated: CASSYSGAGYGYTF.

J is TRBJ1-3 and V is TRBV5-5; 7 bases map to TRBD1. Unmatched junction bases numbered 6, after V lost 3 bases and J lost 0 bases. CDR3 size: 16 residues. Germline CDR1 and CDR2: SGHKS and YYEKEE (reference sequence). CDR3 coding DNA: TGTGCCAGCAGCTGGACAGGACCCAGCTCTGGAAACACCATATATTTT. It encodes CASSWTGPSSGNTIYF.

V and J are TRBV6-5 and TRBJ2-1; 9 positions agree with TRBD1. V shed 5 bases and J 5 bases; nucleotides not matched to a gene: 7. CDR3 length: 15 residues. The germline V gene encodes CDR1 MNHEY and CDR2 SVGAGI. As DNA, the CDR3 is TGTGCCAGCAGTAACCGGGACAGGGTCCACAATGAGCAGTTCTTC. This codes for CASSNRDRVHNEQFF.

The CDR3 here is CAISLHGGQREIPGDTQYF. The DNA for the CDR3 is TGTGCCATCAGCTTACATGGGGGCCAGCGGGAGATACCCGGCGATACGCAGTATTTT. V usage is TRBV10-3 and J usage is TRBJ2-3, with 8 bases that match TRBD2. Germline CDR1 reads ENHRY; CDR2 reads SYGVKD. The CDR3 spans 19 residues. V lost 6 bases, J lost 6 bases, and 23 bases stayed unmatched.

This chain joins TRBV3-1 (or the pseudogene TRBV3-2) and TRBJ2-6, with 8 bases identical to TRBD2. The CDR3 contains 16 residues. CDR1 and CDR2 from the germline V gene are LGHDT and YNNKEL (reference sequence). J gave up 4 bases and V 8 bases, and 10 bases lay outside the gene matches. The CDR3 region has the DNA TGTGCCAGCCAAACGGGAGGGCCGTGCGGGGCCAACGTCCTGACTTTC. This translates into CASQTGGPCGANVLTF.